The next 32 T cell receptor beta chains were all read from a single sample in a study of cytomegalovirus exposure and HLA in healthy donors. PCR was performed using 60 Vbeta and 13 Jbeta primers. Clones were read by immunoSEQ multiplex PCR, and TCRdb kept only the in-frame ones, dropping some. The sample yields tens of thousands of clones, roughly four fifths seen once. Sequencing was done on a sample of PBMCs. Receptor source: a male donor in good health and CMV-seropositive.

Concerning this clone itself: Germline and junction disagree at one end, which may indicate a read error. V is TRBV7-9 and J is TRBJ2-1; 7 bases fit TRBD2. There are 11 residues in the CDR3. The germline gives CDR1 SEHNR, CDR2 FQNEAQ (reference sequence). The CDR3 loop is CSSSFGGDVFF. In nucleotides, the CDR3 is TGTTCCAGCAGCTTTGGGGGGGATGTCTTCTTC.

This chain joins TRBV7-2 and TRBJ2-2; maybe TRBD2 (5 bases). V lost 5 bases and J 5 bases, leaving 12 bases between the germline ends. The CDR3 spans 14 residues. CDR1 SGHTA and CDR2 FQGNSA come from the germline V gene. The CDR3 nucleotides read TGTGCCAGCAGCCGCCTGCGGGTTACCGGGGAGCTGTTTTTT. Translated: CASSRLRVTGELFF.

This clone was detected only once. The chain carries TRBV10-2 and TRBJ1-5, with a tentative D call TRBD1 (5 bases). This CDR3 region has 16 residues. Germline CDR1 WSHSY, CDR2 SAAADI. Trimming removed 5 bases at V and 3 bases at J, with 17 bases between. CDR3 DNA sequence: TGCGCCAGCAGTATTAGGGCAGGGAATAACAATCAGCCCCAGCATTTT. It yields the protein CASSIRAGNNNQPQHF.

As to this clone: The conserved closing phenylalanine or tryptophan is absent in this CDR3, likely reflecting a read error. The chain has TRBV11-2 and TRBJ2-6; possibly TRBD1 for D (6 bases). CDR1 is SGHAT and CDR2 is FQNNGV in the germline V gene. This CDR3 region has 15 residues. V dropped 6 bases and J dropped 3 bases, with 12 bases sitting between them. CDR3 in amino acids: CASRSNRVGANVLTL. As DNA, the CDR3 is TGTGCCAGCAGATCTAACAGGGTTGGGGCCAACGTCCTGACTCTC.

This rearrangement joins TRBV5-1 to TRBJ2-7; 8 positions agree with TRBD1. V trimming: 0 bases; J trimming: 6 bases; junction bases outside the gene matches: 5. CDR1 is SGHRS and CDR2 is YFSETQ in the germline V gene. This CDR3 has 14 amino acids. The CDR3 loop is CASSLGQGASEQYF. The CDR3 nucleotides read TGCGCCAGCAGCTTGGGGCAGGGGGCGTCCGAGCAGTACTTC.

This clone was seen only once. CDR3 sequence (DNA): TGTGCCAGCAATTCCGGAGGGGGGGGATCCTACGAGCAGTACTTC. Protein product: CASNSGGGGSYEQYF. The V and J genes are TRBV27 and TRBJ2-7; TRBD2 is a possible D gene (7 bases). Looked up from germline, CDR1 is MNHEY and CDR2 is SMNVEV (reference sequence). The length of the CDR3 is 15 residues. V was trimmed by 7 bases and J by 1 base, leaving 17 bases between them.

The chain links TRBV5-6 to TRBJ2-1; TRBD2 matches 11 bases. This CDR3 has 16 residues. Unmatched junction bases numbered 6, after V lost 0 bases and J lost 7 bases. Per germline, CDR1 SGHDT and CDR2 YYEEEE. CDR3 coding DNA: TGTGCCAGCAGCTTGGCCCTAGCGGGAGGCGGGAATGAGCAGTTCTTC. Protein product: CASSLALAGGGNEQFF. Supplemented by reference TRBV5-6 and TRBJ2-1, the full variable domain reads DAGVTQSPTHLIKTRGQQVTLRCSPKSGHDTVSWYQQALGQGPQFIFQYYEEEERQRGNFPDRFSGHQFPNYSSELNVNALLLGDSALYLCASSLALAGGGNEQFFGPGTRLTVL.

The chain carries TRBV2 and TRBJ2-2; D is uncertain. The CDR3 runs 15 residues. Trimming left V 6 bases short and J 0 bases short, with 11 bases between. CDR1 and CDR2 from the germline V gene are SNHLY and FYNNEI. The CDR3 loop reads CASSPDSANTGELFF. CDR3 nucleotides: TGTGCCAGCAGCCCCGACTCCGCGAACACCGGGGAGCTGTTTTTT.

The CDR3, as DNA: TGTGCCAGCAGTTCTAGAGCGCCCGAGCAGTACTTC. The encoded protein is CASSSRAPEQYF. V is TRBV27 and J is TRBJ2-7; no clear D gene. The CDR3 spans 12 residues. The V and J ends lost 4 bases and 6 bases respectively, with 10 bases between them. Germline V lookup: CDR1 MNHEY, CDR2 SMNVEV (reference sequence).

The chain couples TRBV6-6 to TRBJ1-2; TRBD1 matches at 9 bases. The V gene end was trimmed by 5 bases and the J gene end by 4 bases; junction bases not matched to a gene: 2. Germline V lookup: CDR1 MNHNY, CDR2 SVGAGI (reference sequence). This CDR3 contains 13 residues. CDR3 nucleotide sequence: TGTGCCAGCAGTAGGGACAGGGTCTATGGCTACACCTTC. It yields the protein CASSRDRVYGYTF.

The chain combines TRBV5-1 with TRBJ1-6; 12 bases match TRBD1. In germline, CDR1 is SGHRS, CDR2 YFSETQ. There are 17 residues in the CDR3. J lost 10 bases, V lost 0 bases, and 8 bases had no gene match. CDR3 DNA sequence: TGCGCCAGCAGCTTGGAGGGACAGGGGGCGGCCGTGTCACCCCTCCACTTT. It encodes CASSLEGQGAAVSPLHF.

This clone has only a few counts. J is TRBJ1-1 and V is TRBV1; TRBD1, the table's D call, was not compared with the DNA. TRBV1 is a pseudogene segment. This CDR3 region has 14 residues. The CDR3 DNA is TGCACCAGCAGCCAACCGACAGCTGACACTGAAGCTTTCTTT. Protein sequence: CTSSQPTADTEAFF.

This chain joins TRBV5-1 and TRBJ2-5; TRBD2 matches 7 bases. Near its end, the DNA agrees better with TRBJ2-7, so the J call may be wrong. This CDR3 has 13 amino acids. The germline gives CDR1 SGHRS, CDR2 YFSETQ. CDR3 coding DNA: TGCGCCAGCAGCCTAACTAGCGCCTACGAGCAGTACTTC. This gives the protein CASSLTSAYEQYF.

This clone was counted only a few times. The genes are TRBV19 and TRBJ2-3, with 8 bases that match TRBD2. This CDR3 region has 15 residues. V lost 3 bases and J lost 4; bases outside the gene matches: 6. CDR1 and CDR2 (germline): LNHDA, SQIVND (reference sequence). The CDR3 protein is CASSMGGTRSDTQYF. Here the CDR3 DNA reads TGTGCCAGTAGTATGGGAGGGACTAGATCAGATACGCAGTATTTT.

V usage is TRBV6-1 and J usage is TRBJ1-1; 8 bases align to TRBD1. Looked up from germline, CDR1 is MNHNS and CDR2 is SASEGT. V lost 6 bases to trimming and J lost 4 bases; unmatched junction nucleotides: 7. The CDR3 spans 14 residues. CDR3 DNA: TGTGCCAGCAGAGATGGACAGGGTCGCACTGAAGCTTTCTTT. It specifies CASRDGQGRTEAFF.

The CDR3 DNA is TGTGCCAGCAGTTTGCGGGGAGAGACCCAGTACTTC. This sequence encodes CASSLRGETQYF. The J gene is TRBJ2-5, the V gene TRBV27, with D possibly matching TRBD2 (6 bases). The V end lost 3 bases, the J end lost 4 bases, and 6 bases lay between the germline ends. This CDR3 contains 12 residues. The V gene's germline CDR1 is MNHEY and CDR2 SMNVEV (reference sequence).

This chain joins TRBV15 and TRBJ2-2; D is perhaps TRBD2 (5 bases). V was cut by 0 bases and J by 7 bases, with 15 bases left in between. This CDR3 contains 16 residues. The germline CDR1 and CDR2 sequences are LNHNV and YYDKDF (reference sequence). The CDR3: CATSRDSQRARGELFF. Written as DNA, the CDR3 is TGTGCCACCAGCAGAGACAGTCAGAGGGCCCGCGGGGAGCTGTTTTTT.

This clone turned up a few times. This chain connects TRBV9 to TRBJ1-1; D is possibly TRBD1 (5 bases). CDR3 size: 12 residues. Trimming removed 4 bases at V and 4 bases at J, with 8 bases between. Per germline, CDR1 SGDLS and CDR2 YYNGEE. The CDR3 sequence: CASSFRGTEAFF. In DNA, the CDR3 is TGTGCCAGCAGCTTTAGGGGCACTGAAGCTTTCTTT.

The rearrangement links TRBV7-2 to TRBJ2-2, with a tentative D call TRBD2 (7 bases). Germline V gene sequence: CDR1 SGHTA, CDR2 FQGNSA. The CDR3 runs to 17 residues. V was cut by 5 bases and J by 2 bases, with 18 bases left in between. CDR3 region: CASSRPPTGGNTGELFF. CDR3 nucleotides: TGTGCCAGCAGCCGTCCCCCAACGGGGGGCAACACCGGGGAGCTGTTTTTT.

V and J are TRBV4-1 and TRBJ2-1, with TRBD2 matching over 13 bases. Germline CDR1 MGHRA, CDR2 YSYEKL. After removal of 3 bases from V and 8 bases from J, the junction contained 10 bases not matched to a gene. CDR3 length equals 17 residues. The CDR3 here is CASSQFGWTSGSDEQFF. CDR3 DNA sequence: TGCGCCAGCAGCCAGTTCGGATGGACTAGCGGGAGCGATGAGCAGTTCTTC.

As concerns this clone: The junction departs from germline at one end; a sequencing error may be responsible. This chain uses TRBV7-9 with TRBJ2-7, with a possible D match to TRBD2 (6 bases). Germline-derived CDR1 and CDR2 are SEHNR and FQNEAQ (reference sequence). This CDR3 has 12 amino acids. The CDR3 sequence: CASSPAGYVQYF. CDR3 coding DNA: TGTGCCAGCAGCCCGGCGGGGTACGTGCAGTACTTC.

The rearrangement joins TRBV27 to TRBJ1-1; D gene unclear. Per germline, CDR1 MNHEY and CDR2 SMNVEV (reference sequence). This CDR3 has 14 residues. The V gene lost 5 bases and the J gene lost 10 bases, with 20 bases spanning the gap. The CDR3 DNA is TGTGCCAGCAGTCTCCGGGGTAAGGGTAATATAGCTTTCTTT. It specifies CASSLRGKGNIAFF.

In DNA form, the CDR3 reads TGCGCCAGCAGCTTGGTTTCCTATGCAACTAATGAAAAACTGTTTTTT. It is translated as CASSLVSYATNEKLFF. The chain employs TRBV5-1 and TRBJ1-4; D is unclear. The length of the CDR3 is 16 residues. V lost 0 bases, J lost 0 bases, and 9 bases lay in between. The germline V gene encodes CDR1 SGHRS and CDR2 YFSETQ.

The chain combines TRBV27 with TRBJ2-2, with 9 positions matching TRBD1. V lost 6 bases, J lost 3 bases, and 8 bases stayed unmatched. CDR1 is MNHEY, CDR2 SMNVEV, per germline (reference sequence). This CDR3 region has 16 residues. The CDR3 coding sequence is TGTGCCAGCAGATGGGGACAGGGAGTCGACACCGGGGAGCTGTTTTTT. This encodes CASRWGQGVDTGELFF.

CDR3 residues: CASSLGQGVVGKNIQYF. In DNA form, the CDR3 reads TGTGCCAGCAGCTTAGGACAGGGTGTAGTCGGCAAAAACATTCAGTACTTC. The chain links TRBV7-8 to TRBJ2-4; TRBD1 agrees at 7 bases. This CDR3 contains 17 residues. CDR1 and CDR2 from the germline V gene are SGHVS and FQNEAQ. The V gene end was trimmed by 1 base and the J gene end by 3 bases; junction bases not matched to a gene: 9.

A remark on this clone: A read error is likely, as this CDR3 ends without the conserved phenylalanine or tryptophan. The chain links TRBV27 to TRBJ2-7; D gene uncertain. V lost 5 bases and J 2 bases, leaving 13 bases between the germline ends. The CDR3 contains 14 residues. CDR1 is MNHEY and CDR2 is SMNVEV in the germline V gene (reference sequence). DNA of the CDR3: TGTGCCAGCAGTCCGCGACGGGTAGCCTACGAGCAGTACCTC. Translating gives CASSPRRVAYEQYL.

The chain couples TRBV19 to TRBJ1-5; D not resolved. Trimming removed 1 base at V and 4 bases at J, with 5 bases between. The germline CDR1 and CDR2 sequences are LNHDA and SQIVND (reference sequence). This CDR3 has 13 amino acids. Here the CDR3 reads CASSIAGNQPQHF. The CDR3 DNA sequence: TGTGCCAGTAGTATAGCGGGGAATCAGCCCCAGCATTTT.

This rearrangement joins TRBV4-2 to TRBJ2-1; 12 bases are shared with TRBD1. CDR3 length: 14 residues. J lost 6 bases, V lost 7 bases, and 4 bases had no gene match. Germline lookup yields CDR1 LGHNA and CDR2 YNFKEQ. CDR3 loop: CASTGDRGLNEQFF. The CDR3 DNA reads as TGTGCCAGCACAGGGGACAGGGGGCTCAATGAGCAGTTCTTC.

This chain uses TRBV7-2 with TRBJ2-1, with TRBD2 matching 12 bases. The V segment lost 1 base and the J segment 6 bases; nucleotides outside the gene matches: 4. Germline loops: CDR1 SGHTA, CDR2 FQGNSA. The CDR3 spans 16 residues. The CDR3 DNA is TGTGCCAGCAGCTTAGGGAGACTAGCGGGAGTCAATGAGCAGTTCTTC. Its protein is CASSLGRLAGVNEQFF.

V usage is TRBV28 and J usage is TRBJ2-7, with D possibly TRBD2 on 6 matching bases. Trimming left V 10 bases short and J 2 bases short, with 21 bases between. Per the germline V gene, CDR1 is MDHEN and CDR2 is SYDVKM. This CDR3 region has 15 residues. The CDR3 DNA reads TGTGCCATTAAATTACACGCTAGCGACACCTACGAGCAGTACTTC. Translating gives CAIKLHASDTYEQYF.

This chain uses TRBV7-9 with TRBJ2-1, with 7 bases fitting TRBD2. J lost 5 bases, V lost 2 bases, and 12 bases had no gene match. The CDR3 is 17 residues long. Germline lookup yields CDR1 SEHNR and CDR2 FQNEAQ (reference sequence). The CDR3 loop reads CASSLSIGGSIDNEQFF. The DNA of the CDR3 is TGTGCCAGCAGCTTATCGATTGGCGGGAGCATCGACAATGAGCAGTTCTTC.

This clone occurred a few times. This chain uses TRBV7-2 with TRBJ2-1; maybe TRBD2 (5 bases). Germline CDR1 SGHTA, CDR2 FQGNSA. The CDR3 is made up of 15 amino acids. Trimming stripped 2 bases from V and 8 bases from J, with 16 bases between. The CDR3 sequence is CASSLNSGLRDEQFF. CDR3 DNA: TGTGCCAGCAGCTTAAACAGCGGCCTTAGGGATGAGCAGTTCTTC.